This T cell receptor beta chain came from a study of early T cells in non-severe SARS-CoV-2 infection (dated by TCRdb to 2020 to 2022). Turning to the overall study: Because TCR sequencing relied on bulk RNA taken from unsorted whole blood, pairing of alpha and beta chains was not possible.

Study-wide findings and limitations: VDJdb matching was skewed toward anti-spike CD8 responses, so virus-specific expansions were likely underestimated and private and CD4 specificities were missed.

The method behind the library was 5' RACE. The sample was run on a NextSeq 500. To correct for sequencing error and PCR bias, the TCR library protocol tagged individual cDNA molecules with unique molecular identifiers. Sequencing covered both TCR alpha and beta chains, and within each sample the abundances of alpha and beta sequences were tightly co-correlated. Concerning the study's data processing: V gene, J gene and CDR3 annotation of TCR sequences was performed with Decombinator V4. Expanded TCRs were defined as changing significantly between any two time points under a Poisson model with p below 0.0001. Abundances of TCRs were expressed as counts per million after normalisation to the total number of TCRs sequenced in each sample. MAIT TCRs were defined by TRAV1-2 paired with TRAJ12, TRAJ20 or TRAJ33, and iNKT TCRs by TRAV10 paired with TRAJ18. A search of VDJdb, accessed on 1 November 2021, was run for TCRs annotated to CMV, EBV and SARS-CoV-2, with TCRs annotated for multiple antigens excluded. TCRdb reworked the public reads: Q25 trimming with fastp, MiXCR clone assembly, productive beta chains retained. When rows share a CDR3 protein, they turn into one entry using the most common DNA and genes. The V and J calls reflect TCRdb's pipeline rather than the authors' work. For this sample there are 25,000 to 30,000 distinct CDR3 sequences; 9.5% to 10% appear just once. The ten largest make up around 13% of the sample.

Notes on this clonotype: The antigen it binds to is not known. Per-base quality was not reported, and no clone a single base away is much larger than it.

The study was a case-control design nested within a healthcare worker cohort in London, UK, with weekly nasopharyngeal swab PCR tests and blood sampling. Healthcare workers were recruited during the week of the UK lockdown, between 23 and 31 March 2020, and followed weekly for up to roughly 16 weeks. For CDR1 and CDR2, the germline V gene lists SQVTM and ANQGSEA. Compared with germline, V lacks 3 bases and J lacks 5 bases; bases without a gene match: 5. The CDR3 covers 15 residues, taking in both the cysteine and the phenylalanine. Only the CDR3 part of the read is kept: 45 bases, read in frame from the first base.

Recombination connected TRBV29-1 to TRBJ2-1, with 12 middle bases fitting TRBD2. Sequenced: whole blood. The sequence derives from an adult who was a healthcare worker with PCR-confirmed SARS-CoV-2 infection or an uninfected control (not recorded which). In nucleotide form, the sequence is TGCAGCGTTGACTCTAGCGGGGGGGCTGACAATGAGCAGTTCTTC. Its amino acids are CSVDSSGGADNEQFF.